A selection of T cell receptor beta chains follows, all from one sample in a study of response to subunit inactivated influenza vaccine. Via MiXCR, TCRdb re-called the RT-PCR reads, giving one row per CDR3 protein. Altogether approximately 700,000 distinct CDR3 sequences are present, 14% being singletons, with the ten largest covering approximately 6.5%. The specimen was PBMCs from blood, collected about 14 days before vaccination. Receptor source: a man aged 50 to 59 who received an inactivated influenza vaccine. The CDR3 runs from the conserved cysteine through the conserved F or W. A D gene is named only where the DNA matches it firmly. Size is omitted from some rows. Given values are once, few, many or a class for expanded clones.

J | size | length | V | D | CDR3 | DNA
TRBJ1-1 | few | 13 | TRBV4-1 | . | CASSQAPGTEAFF | TGCGCCAGCAGCCAAGCGCCGGGCACTGAAGCTTTCTTT
TRBJ2-7 | few | 14 | TRBV7-6 | TRBD1 | CASSLVQGYHEQYF | TGTGCCAGCAGCCTGGTACAGGGGTACCACGAGCAGTACTTC
TRBJ1-1 | . | 15 | TRBV29-1 | . | CSVTQTGLGNTEAFF | TGCAGCGTTACCCAAACAGGACTAGGGAACACTGAAGCTTTCTTT
TRBJ1-6 | few | 15 | TRBV5-5 | . | CASSFLDSHNSPLHF | TGTGCCAGCAGCTTCCTAGACAGTCATAATTCACCCCTCCACTTT
TRBJ1-3 | . | 16 | TRBV19 | . | CASSIGAAGPGNTIYF | TGTGCCAGTAGTATCGGGGCGGCCGGCCCTGGAAACACCATATATTTT
TRBJ2-3 | . | 16 | TRBV5-1 | . | CASSSLGGGGTDTQYF | TGCGCCAGCAGCTCTCTTGGGGGAGGTGGCACAGATACGCAGTATTTT
TRBJ1-5 | many | 14 | TRBV29-1 | . | CSAVGTDHNQPQHF | TGCAGCGCCGTCGGGACCGACCACAATCAGCCCCAGCATTTT
TRBJ1-5 | few | 14 | TRBV11-1 | . | CASSLGVADQPQHF | TGTGCCAGCAGCTTAGGGGTGGCGGATCAGCCCCAGCATTTT
TRBJ2-2 | few | 18 | TRBV4-2 | . | CASSQVTQGPANTGELFF | TGTGCCAGCAGCCAAGTAACTCAGGGGCCCGCGAACACCGGGGAGCTGTTTTTT
TRBJ1-2 | many | 16 | TRBV12-3/TRBV12-4 | . | CASNPPDRDNGYGYTF | TGTGCCAGCAATCCTCCAGACCGAGATAACGGCTATGGCTACACCTTC
TRBJ1-2 | few | 14 | TRBV10-3 | . | CAISGTEANYGYTF | TGTGCCATCAGTGGGACGGAAGCTAACTATGGCTACACCTTC
TRBJ2-1 | . | 14 | TRBV20-1 | . | CSAGGGYSYNEQFF | TGCAGTGCTGGGGGCGGTTACTCCTACAATGAGCAGTTCTTC
TRBJ2-7 | few | 14 | TRBV2 | TRBD1 | CASSEDRGTYEQYF | TGTGCCAGCAGTGAGGACAGGGGAACCTACGAGCAGTACTTC
TRBJ2-2 | many | 13 | TRBV6-2/TRBV6-3 | . | CASSYPYTGELFF | TGTGCCAGCAGTTATCCCTACACCGGGGAGCTGTTTTTT
TRBJ1-6 | . | 15 | TRBV7-2 | . | CASSGGVRFDSPLHF | TGTGCCAGCAGCGGGGGGGTCAGGTTCGATTCACCCCTCCACTTT
TRBJ2-7 | . | 15 | TRBV4-3 | TRBD2 | CASSSDLAGGYEQYF | TGCGCCAGCAGTTCCGATCTAGCGGGGGGCTACGAGCAGTACTTC
TRBJ2-2 | . | 15 | TRBV7-9 | . | CASTLPTANTGELFF | TGTGCCAGCACCCTACCCACAGCTAACACCGGGGAGCTGTTTTTT
TRBJ1-2 | few | 15 | TRBV5-1 | TRBD1 | CASSEGQGVMYGYTF | TGCGCCAGCAGCGAAGGACAGGGCGTGATGTATGGCTACACCTTC
TRBJ2-7 | . | 13 | TRBV12-3/TRBV12-4 | . | CASSLPGRNEQYF | TGTGCCAGCAGTTTACCGGGTAGGAACGAGCAGTACTTC
TRBJ2-7 | . | 14 | TRBV19 | . | CASSIILGGDEQYF | TGTGCCAGTAGTATTATTCTGGGCGGCGACGAGCAGTACTTC
TRBJ2-1 | . | 15 | TRBV4-2 | . | CASSQVLRSYNEQFF | TGTGCCAGCAGCCAAGTGTTGCGCTCTTACAATGAGCAGTTCTTC
TRBJ1-5 | . | 15 | TRBV15 | . | CATSRDPGGAQPQHF | TGTGCCACCAGCAGAGATCCCGGGGGAGCTCAGCCCCAGCATTTT
TRBJ2-1 | many | 17 | TRBV12-3/TRBV12-4 | . | CASSLGAGGRGFNEQFF | TGTGCCAGCAGTTTAGGGGCAGGAGGCCGGGGTTTCAATGAGCAGTTCTTC
TRBJ2-1 | . | 15 | TRBV15 | . | CATSRDLVGYNEQFF | TGTGCCACCAGCAGAGATCTCGTAGGCTACAATGAGCAGTTCTTC
TRBJ2-7 | few | 14 | TRBV7-2 | . | CASSLVPESYEQYF | TGTGCCAGCAGCTTAGTCCCAGAATCCTACGAGCAGTACTTC
TRBJ2-7 | . | 13 | TRBV20-1 | . | CSAPDYSSYEQYF | TGCAGTGCTCCTGACTATAGCTCCTACGAGCAGTACTTC
TRBJ1-4 | few | 14 | TRBV7-9 | . | CASSPRKDDEKLFF | TGTGCCAGCAGCCCACGCAAGGACGATGAAAAACTGTTTTTT